The 23 T cell receptor beta chains listed next were all sequenced from one sample in a study of beta chain features in type 1 diabetes. Study results and limitations: In every one of the four CD4+ subsets, TCRB CDR3s were moderately but significantly shorter in Type 1 diabetes patients.

These receptors have no known antigen. Expressed TCRB transcripts were sequenced, since all the RNA that had been isolated was reverse transcribed. TCRdb's copy holds only in-frame clones and misses some; the assay was immunoSEQ multiplex PCR. The data show 300,000 to 350,000 clones, approximately 15% seen once. Sequences were obtained from naive CD4+ T cells from blood. These receptors were taken from a woman aged 18-29 years with type 1 diabetes.

J is TRBJ2-1 and V is TRBV7-2; D is ambiguous. CDR1 and CDR2 from the germline V gene are SGHTA and FQGNSA. The CDR3 runs 14 residues. V lost 5 bases and J lost 6, with 14 bases in between. CDR3 sequence reads: CASSEKFYGNEQFF. CDR3 nucleotides: TGTGCCAGCAGCGAGAAGTTTTACGGCAATGAGCAGTTCTTC.

This rearrangement joins TRBV19 to TRBJ1-2; D might be TRBD1 (6 bases). Trimming left V 6 bases short and J 4 bases short, with 18 bases between. From germline, CDR1 is LNHDA and CDR2 SQIVND (reference sequence). The CDR3 sequence is 15 residues long. The CDR3: CASRDTRGGLYGYTF. In DNA, the CDR3 is TGTGCCAGTAGGGACACCAGGGGCGGTCTCTATGGCTACACCTTC.

CDR3 sequence: CASSPTSGALGGQFF. CDR3 bases: TGTGCCAGCTCACCAACTTCAGGGGCCCTGGGTGGGCAGTTCTTC. The chain uses TRBV18 and TRBJ2-1; possibly TRBD1 for D (6 bases). V lost 2 bases to trimming and J lost 12 bases, with 20 bases between them. Germline V gene lookup returns CDR1 KGHSH and CDR2 LQKENI. The CDR3 spans 15 residues.

This clone was observed a handful of times. The chain is built from TRBV5-1 and TRBJ1-2; 9 nucleotides match TRBD1. The J segment lost 4 bases and the V segment lost 3 bases, leaving 1 base of the junction unmatched. Germline CDR1 is SGHRS and CDR2 is YFSETQ. The CDR3 totals 13 residues. Written as DNA, the CDR3 is TGCGCCAGCAGCTCACAGGGGGCCTATGGCTACACCTTC. This translates into CASSSQGAYGYTF.

The chain is built from TRBV11-3 and TRBJ2-5, with 10 nucleotides matching TRBD2. The V gene's germline CDR1 is SGHNT and CDR2 YENEEA. The trim removed 1 base at V and 5 bases at J, leaving 7 bases unmatched. CDR3 size: 16 residues. The CDR3 bases are TGTGCCAGCAGCTTAGGAGGGACTAGCGCCGGGGAGACCCAGTACTTC. Residues: CASSLGGTSAGETQYF.

This clone was observed a few times. This chain uses TRBV6-5 with TRBJ2-3; TRBD2 matches at 11 bases. Germline V gene lookup returns CDR1 MNHEY and CDR2 SVGAGI. The CDR3 has 16 residues. Trimming at V came to 0 bases and at J to 6 bases, leaving 5 bases not matched to a gene. The CDR3 loop is CASSYSSGRARDTQYF. CDR3 in DNA: TGTGCCAGCAGTTACTCTAGCGGGAGGGCCAGGGATACGCAGTATTTT.

This clone was counted only a few times. J is TRBJ1-3 and V is TRBV28, with 9 nucleotides matching TRBD1. CDR3 size: 16 residues. Germline CDR1 reads MDHEN; CDR2 reads SYDVKM. V trimming: 7 bases; J trimming: 0 bases; junction bases outside the gene matches: 7. CDR3 DNA sequence: TGTGCCAGCACCCCGGGACAGGGCCGCTCTGGAAACACCATATATTTT. Encoded protein: CASTPGQGRSGNTIYF.

This clone was detected only a few times. This sequence joins TRBV19 and TRBJ1-1; TRBD1 aligns across 8 bases. CDR3 size: 15 residues. V dropped 0 bases and J dropped 5; count of bases not matched to a gene: 5. The germline V gene has CDR1 LNHDA and CDR2 SQIVND (reference sequence). The CDR3 loop reads CASSIESGGGTEAFF. DNA for the CDR3: TGTGCCAGTAGTATAGAGTCAGGGGGCGGGACTGAAGCTTTCTTT.

This clone was detected a few times. The chain links TRBV6-6 to TRBJ1-5, with D maybe TRBD1 (6 bases). V lost 0 bases and J 5 bases, leaving 8 bases between the germline ends. The CDR3 consists of 14 residues. CDR1 and CDR2 (germline): MNHNY, SVGAGI (reference sequence). DNA for the CDR3: TGTGCCAGCAGTTACTCCTGGGGGCATCAGCCCCAGCATTTT. This gives the protein CASSYSWGHQPQHF.

The rearrangement uses TRBV28 and TRBJ2-7, with 7 bases aligning to TRBD2. Germline CDR1 is MDHEN and CDR2 is SYDVKM. The CDR3 extends over 15 amino acids. Trimming removed 6 bases from V and 3 bases from J; junction bases left unmatched: 11. The CDR3 nucleotides are TGTGCCAGCAGGAACCTCGGGACTATTCACTACGAGCAGTACTTC. This translates into CASRNLGTIHYEQYF.

This clone was observed a few times. The chain uses TRBV4-1 and TRBJ2-1, with 12 bases fitting TRBD2. The germline V gene encodes CDR1 MGHRA and CDR2 YSYEKL. This CDR3 comprises 17 residues. V dropped 3 bases and J dropped 5; count of bases not matched to a gene: 8. The CDR3 coding sequence is TGCGCCAGCAGCCACCTCTTTCTAGCGGGAGGGCACAATGAGCAGTTCTTC. Its translation: CASSHLFLAGGHNEQFF.

The genes are TRBV4-2 and TRBJ2-2; tentative D call: TRBD2 (5 bases). Germline CDR1 and CDR2: LGHNA and YNFKEQ. The CDR3 consists of 16 residues. The V end lost 4 bases, the J end lost 1 base, and 13 bases lay between the germline ends. The DNA for the CDR3 is TGTGCCAGCAGCCTAGAGGAGGTGGGGAACACCGGGGAGCTGTTTTTT. It yields the protein CASSLEEVGNTGELFF.

V usage is TRBV9 and J usage is TRBJ2-3; 9 nucleotides match TRBD2. V was clipped by 3 bases and J by 0 bases; unmatched bases: 2. Per the germline V gene, CDR1 is SGDLS and CDR2 is YYNGEE. This CDR3 comprises 15 residues. The CDR3 loop is CASSASGTSTDTQYF. As DNA, the CDR3 is TGTGCCAGCAGCGCTAGCGGGACTAGCACAGATACGCAGTATTTT. The entire variable domain, with the rest obtained from reference TRBV9 and TRBJ2-3, is as follows: DSGVTQTPKHLITATGQRVTLRCSPRSGDLSVYWYQQSLDQGLQFLIQYYNGEERAKGNILERFSAQQFPDLHSELNLSSLELGDSALYFCASSASGTSTDTQYFGPGTRLTVL.

This clone was seen a few times. The chain carries TRBV7-8 and TRBJ2-7, with a weak D call TRBD2 (5 bases). In germline, CDR1 is SGHVS, CDR2 FQNEAQ. V shed 1 base and J shed 7 bases, with 8 bases lying between them. This CDR3 spans 12 amino acids. The DNA for the CDR3 is TGTGCCAGCAGCTTAGGTCCGGGAGAGCAGTACGTC. The encoded protein is CASSLGPGEQYV.

This clone was seen a few times. V gene TRBV7-3 combines with J gene TRBJ1-3; D uncertain. Germline V gene lookup returns CDR1 SGHTA and CDR2 FQGTGA. V was clipped by 3 bases and J by 1 base, with 4 bases between them. The CDR3 covers 13 residues. Here the CDR3 DNA reads TGTGCCAGCAGCTTGGCATCTGGAAACACCATATATTTT. Encoded protein: CASSLASGNTIYF.

The V call is TRBV11-2, the J call TRBJ2-1; TRBD2 might be the D (6 bases). The V end was cut by 1 base, the J end by 12 bases, with 7 bases between. The CDR3 sequence is 11 residues long. Germline V gene sequence: CDR1 SGHAT, CDR2 FQNNGV. In nucleotides, the CDR3 is TGTGCCAGCAGCTTAGTGGGGGGGCAGTTCTTC. It codes for CASSLVGGQFF.

The J gene is TRBJ2-1, the V gene TRBV6-1; no definite D call. CDR1 is MNHNS and CDR2 is SASEGT in the germline V gene. CDR3 length: 15 residues. V gave up 2 bases and J gave up 0 bases, with 8 bases separating them. This CDR3 reads CASSESVSSYNEQFF. The CDR3 coding sequence is TGTGCCAGCAGTGAATCGGTGAGCTCCTACAATGAGCAGTTCTTC.

In this sample, this clone turned up a few times. The CDR3 reads CASSLRGREGRGVNIQYF. The CDR3 DNA reads TGTGCCAGCAGCTTACGAGGGCGGGAGGGCCGAGGGGTAAACATTCAGTACTTC. V and J are TRBV11-2 and TRBJ2-4, with TRBD2 matching over 9 bases. The CDR3 consists of 18 residues. Looked up from germline, CDR1 is SGHAT and CDR2 is FQNNGV. V lost 2 bases and J lost 6; bases outside the gene matches: 14.

This chain connects TRBV30 to TRBJ2-7; the D is unclear. Germline CDR1 and CDR2: GTSNPN and SVGIG (reference sequence). The V and J ends lost 0 bases and 3 bases respectively, with 9 bases between them. There are 13 residues in the CDR3. The CDR3, as DNA: TGTGCCTGGAGTGTAAACAGATACTACGAGCAGTACTTC. Protein: CAWSVNRYYEQYF. Based on the CDR3 plus reference TRBV30 and TRBJ2-7, the full variable domain is SQTIHQWPATLVQPVGSPLSLECTVEGTSNPNLYWYRQAAGRGLQLLFYSVGIGQISSEVPQNLSASRPQDRQFILSSKKLLLSDSGFYLCAWSVNRYYEQYFGPGTRLTVT.

There are a few counts of this clone. The V gene is TRBV7-8, the J gene TRBJ1-1; no definite D call. CDR1 is SGHVS, CDR2 FQNEAQ, per germline. Trimming took off 8 bases at V and 1 base at J, with 11 bases between the two ends. The CDR3 is 13 residues long. For the CDR3, the DNA is TGTGCCAGCCGGGGTTGGAGGAACACTGAAGCTTTCTTT. It is translated as CASRGWRNTEAFF.

This chain connects TRBV29-1 to TRBJ2-5, with 11 bases matching TRBD1. The CDR3 runs to 16 residues. With V trimmed by 5 bases and J by 5 bases, 13 bases remained unmatched. Germline V gives CDR1 SQVTM, CDR2 ANQGSEA. The CDR3 loop is CSVIKGTGGLGETQYF. CDR3 nucleotide sequence: TGCAGCGTTATCAAAGGGACAGGGGGGCTGGGGGAGACCCAGTACTTC.

This clone appeared a few times. The V gene is TRBV7-9, the J gene TRBJ2-1; the D gene is possibly TRBD2 (5 bases). V gave up 5 bases and J gave up 8 bases, with 16 bases separating them. Germline V gives CDR1 SEHNR, CDR2 FQNEAQ (reference sequence). The CDR3 has 14 residues. CDR3 in DNA: TGTGCCAGCAGCCCAGAGAGGGAGCGACATGAGCAGTTCTTC. It yields the protein CASSPERERHEQFF.

The table lists this clone with a few counts. The chain couples TRBV19 to TRBJ2-7, with 13 bases lining up with TRBD2. The germline V gene has CDR1 LNHDA and CDR2 SQIVND (reference sequence). V was pared by 6 bases and J by 2 bases, with 4 bases of the junction left unmatched. The CDR3 has 15 amino acids. CDR3 residues: CASSRGLAGAYEQYV. For the CDR3, the DNA is TGTGCCAGTAGCCGCGGACTAGCGGGAGCCTACGAGCAGTACGTC.